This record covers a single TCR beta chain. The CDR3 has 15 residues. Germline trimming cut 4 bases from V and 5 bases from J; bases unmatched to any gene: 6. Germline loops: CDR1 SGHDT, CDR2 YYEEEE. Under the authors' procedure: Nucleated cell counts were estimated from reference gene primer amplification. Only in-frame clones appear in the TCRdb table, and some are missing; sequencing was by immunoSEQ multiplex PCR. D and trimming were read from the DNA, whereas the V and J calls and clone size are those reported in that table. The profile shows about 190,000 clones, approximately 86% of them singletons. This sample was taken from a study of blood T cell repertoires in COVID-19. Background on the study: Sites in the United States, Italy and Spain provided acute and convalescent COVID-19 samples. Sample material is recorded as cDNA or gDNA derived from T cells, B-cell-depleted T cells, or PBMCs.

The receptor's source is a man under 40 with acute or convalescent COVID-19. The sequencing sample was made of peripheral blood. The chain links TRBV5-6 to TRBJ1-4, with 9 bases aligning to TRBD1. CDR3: CASSVYRGQNEKLFF. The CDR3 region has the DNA TGTGCCAGCAGCGTCTACAGGGGGCAGAATGAAAAACTGTTTTTT.